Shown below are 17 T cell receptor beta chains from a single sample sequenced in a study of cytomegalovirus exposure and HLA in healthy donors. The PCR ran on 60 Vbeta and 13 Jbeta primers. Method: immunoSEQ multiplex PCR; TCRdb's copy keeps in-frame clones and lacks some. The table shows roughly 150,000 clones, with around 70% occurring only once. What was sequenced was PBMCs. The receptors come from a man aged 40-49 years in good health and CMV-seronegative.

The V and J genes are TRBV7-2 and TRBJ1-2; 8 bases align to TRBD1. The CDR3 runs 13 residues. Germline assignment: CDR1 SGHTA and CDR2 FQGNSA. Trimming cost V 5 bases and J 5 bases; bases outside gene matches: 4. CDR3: CASSPRTGYGYTF. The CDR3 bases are TGTGCCAGCAGCCCCCGGACAGGGTATGGCTACACCTTC.

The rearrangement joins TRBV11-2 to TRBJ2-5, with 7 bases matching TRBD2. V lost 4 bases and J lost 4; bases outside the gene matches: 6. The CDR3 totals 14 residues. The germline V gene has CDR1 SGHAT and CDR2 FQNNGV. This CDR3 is CASSSGGGRETQYF. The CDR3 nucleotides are TGTGCCAGCAGCTCGGGGGGTGGACGAGAGACCCAGTACTTC.

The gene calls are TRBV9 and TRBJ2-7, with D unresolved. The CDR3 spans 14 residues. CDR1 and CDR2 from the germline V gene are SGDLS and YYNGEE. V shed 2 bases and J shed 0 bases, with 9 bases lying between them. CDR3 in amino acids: CASSVYDNSYEQYF. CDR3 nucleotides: TGTGCCAGCAGCGTCTACGATAACTCCTACGAGCAGTACTTC.

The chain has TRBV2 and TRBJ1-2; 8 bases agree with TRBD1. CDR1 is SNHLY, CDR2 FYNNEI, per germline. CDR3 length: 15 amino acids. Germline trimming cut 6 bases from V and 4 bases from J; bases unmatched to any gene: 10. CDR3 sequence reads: CASSLTGQGGYGYTF. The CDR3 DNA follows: TGTGCCAGCAGCCTTACCGGACAGGGTGGCTATGGCTACACCTTC.

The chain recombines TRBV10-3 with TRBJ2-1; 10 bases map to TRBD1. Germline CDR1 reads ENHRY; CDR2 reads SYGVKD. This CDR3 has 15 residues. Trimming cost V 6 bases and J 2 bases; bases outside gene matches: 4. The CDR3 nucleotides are TGTGCCATCAGCTGGGACAGGGGAGCCTACAATGAGCAGTTCTTC. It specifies CAISWDRGAYNEQFF.

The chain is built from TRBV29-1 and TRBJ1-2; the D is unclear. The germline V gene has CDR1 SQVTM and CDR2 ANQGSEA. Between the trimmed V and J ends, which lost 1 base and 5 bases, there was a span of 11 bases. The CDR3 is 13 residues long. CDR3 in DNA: TGCAGCGTTGAAGCCCGGACGGGATATGGCTACACCTTC. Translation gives CSVEARTGYGYTF.

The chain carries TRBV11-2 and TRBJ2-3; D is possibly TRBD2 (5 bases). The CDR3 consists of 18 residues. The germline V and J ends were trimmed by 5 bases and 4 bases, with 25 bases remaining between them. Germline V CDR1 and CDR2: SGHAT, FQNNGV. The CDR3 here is CASSPPTGLAPGADTQYF. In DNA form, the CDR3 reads TGTGCCAGCAGCCCACCCACTGGGCTAGCTCCTGGGGCAGATACGCAGTATTTT.

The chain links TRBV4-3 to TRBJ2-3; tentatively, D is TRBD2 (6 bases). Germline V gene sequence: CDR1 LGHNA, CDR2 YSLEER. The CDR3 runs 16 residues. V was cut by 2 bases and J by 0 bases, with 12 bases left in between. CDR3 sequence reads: CASSQMSGTSTDTQYF. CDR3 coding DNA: TGCGCCAGCAGCCAAATGTCAGGGACTAGCACAGATACGCAGTATTTT.

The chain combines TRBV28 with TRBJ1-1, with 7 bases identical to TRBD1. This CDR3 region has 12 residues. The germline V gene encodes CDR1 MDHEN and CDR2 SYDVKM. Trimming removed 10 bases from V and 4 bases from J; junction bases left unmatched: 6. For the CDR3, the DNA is TGTGCCACCCAACAGGGGCCCACTGAAGCTTTCTTT. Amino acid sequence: CATQQGPTEAFF.

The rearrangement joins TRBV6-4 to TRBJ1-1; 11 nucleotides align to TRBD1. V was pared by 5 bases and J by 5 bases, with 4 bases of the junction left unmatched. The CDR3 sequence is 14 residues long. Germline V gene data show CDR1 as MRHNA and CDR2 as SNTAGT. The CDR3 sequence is CASSPGQGATEAFF. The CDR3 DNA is TGTGCCAGCAGTCCAGGACAGGGGGCTACTGAAGCTTTCTTT.

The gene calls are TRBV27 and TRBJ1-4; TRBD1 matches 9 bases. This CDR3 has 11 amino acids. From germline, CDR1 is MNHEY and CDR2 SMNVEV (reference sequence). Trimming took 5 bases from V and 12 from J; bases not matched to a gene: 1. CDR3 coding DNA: TGTGCCAGCAGTACAGGGGGCGAACTGTTTTTT. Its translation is CASSTGGELFF.

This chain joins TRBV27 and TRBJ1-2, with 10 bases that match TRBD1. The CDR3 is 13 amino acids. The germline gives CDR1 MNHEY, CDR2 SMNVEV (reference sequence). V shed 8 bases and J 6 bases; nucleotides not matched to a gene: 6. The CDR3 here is CASGLDRGNGYTF. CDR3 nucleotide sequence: TGTGCCAGCGGGCTGGACAGGGGGAATGGCTACACCTTC.

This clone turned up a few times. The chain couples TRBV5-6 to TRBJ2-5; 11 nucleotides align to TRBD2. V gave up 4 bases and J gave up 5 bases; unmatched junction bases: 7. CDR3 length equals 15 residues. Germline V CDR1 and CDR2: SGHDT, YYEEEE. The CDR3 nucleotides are TGTGCCAGCAGCCATCTAGCGGGGGGACGGGAGACCCAGTACTTC. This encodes CASSHLAGGRETQYF. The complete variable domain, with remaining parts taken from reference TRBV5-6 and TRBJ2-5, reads DAGVTQSPTHLIKTRGQQVTLRCSPKSGHDTVSWYQQALGQGPQFIFQYYEEEERQRGNFPDRFSGHQFPNYSSELNVNALLLGDSALYLCASSHLAGGRETQYFGPGTRLLVL.

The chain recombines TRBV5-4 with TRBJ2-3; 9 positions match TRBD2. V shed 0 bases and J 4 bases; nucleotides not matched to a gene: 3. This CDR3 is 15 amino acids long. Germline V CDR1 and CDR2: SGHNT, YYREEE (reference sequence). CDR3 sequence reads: CASSLEGLAADTQYF. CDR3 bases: TGTGCCAGCAGCTTGGAGGGACTAGCTGCAGATACGCAGTATTTT. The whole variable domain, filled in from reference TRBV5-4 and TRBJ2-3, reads ETGVTQSPTHLIKTRGQQVTLRCSSQSGHNTVSWYQQALGQGPQFIFQYYREEENGRGNFPPRFSGLQFPNYSSELNVNALELDDSALYLCASSLEGLAADTQYFGPGTRLTVL.

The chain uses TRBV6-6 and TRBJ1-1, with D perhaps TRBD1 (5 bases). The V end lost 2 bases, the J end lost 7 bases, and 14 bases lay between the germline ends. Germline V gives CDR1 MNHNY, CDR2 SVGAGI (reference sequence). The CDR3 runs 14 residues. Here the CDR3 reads CASSYVGTGGEAFF. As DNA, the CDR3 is TGTGCCAGCAGTTACGTTGGGACGGGAGGTGAAGCTTTCTTT.

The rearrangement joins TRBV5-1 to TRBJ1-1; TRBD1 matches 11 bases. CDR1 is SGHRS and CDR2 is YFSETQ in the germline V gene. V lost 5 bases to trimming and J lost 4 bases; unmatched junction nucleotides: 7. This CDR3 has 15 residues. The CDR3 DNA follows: TGCGCCAGCAGAGACGGACAGGGGGCTCGCACTGAAGCTTTCTTT. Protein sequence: CASRDGQGARTEAFF.

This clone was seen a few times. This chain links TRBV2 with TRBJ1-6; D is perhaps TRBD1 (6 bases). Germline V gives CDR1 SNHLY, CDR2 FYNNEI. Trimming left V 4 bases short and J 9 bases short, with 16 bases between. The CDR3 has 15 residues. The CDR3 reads CASSGSIRGGSPLHF. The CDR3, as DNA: TGTGCCAGCAGTGGTTCGATCAGGGGCGGTTCACCCCTCCACTTT.